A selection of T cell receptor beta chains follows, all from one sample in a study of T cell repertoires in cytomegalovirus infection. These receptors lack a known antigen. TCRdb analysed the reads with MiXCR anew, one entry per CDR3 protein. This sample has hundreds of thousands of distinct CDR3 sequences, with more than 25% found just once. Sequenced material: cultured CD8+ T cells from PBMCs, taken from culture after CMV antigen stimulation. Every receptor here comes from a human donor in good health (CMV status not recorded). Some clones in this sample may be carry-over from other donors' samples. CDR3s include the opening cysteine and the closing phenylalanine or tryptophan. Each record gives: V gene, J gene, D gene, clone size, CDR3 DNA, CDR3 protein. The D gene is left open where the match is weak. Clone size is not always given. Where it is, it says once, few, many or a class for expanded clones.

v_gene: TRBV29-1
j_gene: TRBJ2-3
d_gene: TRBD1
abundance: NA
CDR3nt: TGCAGCGTTGACCCCCTCGAGGACGGACAGGTCACAGATACGCAGTATTTT
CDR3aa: CSVDPLEDGQVTDTQYF

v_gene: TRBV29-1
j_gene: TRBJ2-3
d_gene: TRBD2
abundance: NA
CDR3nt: TGCAGCGATCCTTTTTTTCGGGGGGGGTCACCCACAGATACGCAGTATTTT
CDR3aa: CSDPFFRGGSPTDTQYF

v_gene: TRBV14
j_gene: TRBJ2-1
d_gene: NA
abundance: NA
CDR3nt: TGTGCCAGCAGCCAAGGCTGGGGACCGTACAATGAGCAGTTCTTC
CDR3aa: CASSQGWGPYNEQFF

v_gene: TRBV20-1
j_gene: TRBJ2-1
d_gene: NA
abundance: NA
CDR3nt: TGCAGTGCTGGGGAAAGGGGCTGGCCTTCCAATGAGCAGTTCTTC
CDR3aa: CSAGERGWPSNEQFF

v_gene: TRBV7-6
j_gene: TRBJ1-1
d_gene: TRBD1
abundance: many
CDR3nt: TGTGCCAGCAGCTTAGCGCAGAGCCGGGACAGGGCTTTCTTT
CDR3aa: CASSLAQSRDRAFF

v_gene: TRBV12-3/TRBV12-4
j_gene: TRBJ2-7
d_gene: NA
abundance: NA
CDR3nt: TGTGCCAGCAGTTTAGCCGTTTTCTACGAGCAGTACTTC
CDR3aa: CASSLAVFYEQYF

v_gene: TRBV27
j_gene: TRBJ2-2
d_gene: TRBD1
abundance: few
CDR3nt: TGTGCCAGCAGTCCGACAGGGGCCACGAACACCGGGGAGCTGTTTTTT
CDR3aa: CASSPTGATNTGELFF

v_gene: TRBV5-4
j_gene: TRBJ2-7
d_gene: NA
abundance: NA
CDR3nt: TGTGCCAGCAGCTTGTACGGGGCCCTCTCCTACGAGCAGTACTTC
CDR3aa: CASSLYGALSYEQYF

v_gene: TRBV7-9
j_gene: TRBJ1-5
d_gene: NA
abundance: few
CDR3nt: TGTGCCAGCAGCGCAACCGCGGGGGTCCTCGATCAGCCCCAGCATTTT
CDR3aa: CASSATAGVLDQPQHF

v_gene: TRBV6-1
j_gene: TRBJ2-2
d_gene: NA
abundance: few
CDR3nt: TGTGCCAGCCTGGTCAGGGGTTTGGTCGGGGAGCTGTTTTTT
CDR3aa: CASLVRGLVGELFF

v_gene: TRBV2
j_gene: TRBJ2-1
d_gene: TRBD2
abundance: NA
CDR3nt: TGTGCCAGCCCTAGCGGGGGCAATGAGCAGTTCTTC
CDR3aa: CASPSGGNEQFF

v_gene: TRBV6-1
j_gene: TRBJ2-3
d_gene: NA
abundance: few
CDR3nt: TGTGCCAGCAACCGGCGGCTAAGCACAGATACGCAGTATTTT
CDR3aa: CASNRRLSTDTQYF

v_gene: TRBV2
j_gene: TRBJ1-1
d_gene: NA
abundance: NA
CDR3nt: TGTGCCAGCAGTGAATTACAGATGAACACTGAAGCTTTCTTT
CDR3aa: CASSELQMNTEAFF

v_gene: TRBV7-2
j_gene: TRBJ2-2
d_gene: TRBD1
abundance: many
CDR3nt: TGTGCCAGCAGACCCCCGGACAGGGAGAACACCGGGGAGCTGTTTTTT
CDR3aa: CASRPPDRENTGELFF

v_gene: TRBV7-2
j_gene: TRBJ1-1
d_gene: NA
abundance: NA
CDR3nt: TGTGCCAGCAGCTTCACAGGGTCCCGGAGAACTGAAGCTTTCTTT
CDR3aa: CASSFTGSRRTEAFF

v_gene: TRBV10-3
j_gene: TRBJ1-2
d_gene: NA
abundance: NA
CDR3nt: TGTGCCATCAGTGATGGGCGTGGCTACACCTTC
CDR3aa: CAISDGRGYTF

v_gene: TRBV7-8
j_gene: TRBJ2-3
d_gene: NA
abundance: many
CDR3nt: TGTGCCAGCAGCTTAGCGCGGCTCTCGATTAGCACAGATACGCAGTATTTT
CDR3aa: CASSLARLSISTDTQYF

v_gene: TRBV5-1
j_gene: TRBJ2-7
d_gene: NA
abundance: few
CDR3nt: TGCGCCAGCAGCTTTAGAGTCTCCTACGAGCAGTACTTC
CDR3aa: CASSFRVSYEQYF

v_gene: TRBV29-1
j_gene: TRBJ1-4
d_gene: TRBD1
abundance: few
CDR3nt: TGCAGCGTTGGGACAGGGGGCTATGAAAAACTGTTTTTT
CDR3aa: CSVGTGGYEKLFF

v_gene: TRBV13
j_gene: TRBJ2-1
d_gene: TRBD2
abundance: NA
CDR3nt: TGTGCCAGCAGCTCGACTAGCGGGGAGAACAATGAGCAGTTCTTC
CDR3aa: CASSSTSGENNEQFF

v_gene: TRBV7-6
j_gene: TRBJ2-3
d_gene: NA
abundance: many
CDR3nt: TGTGCCAGCAGCTTTCGGGGTGGAGGCACAGATACGCAGTATTTT
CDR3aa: CASSFRGGGTDTQYF

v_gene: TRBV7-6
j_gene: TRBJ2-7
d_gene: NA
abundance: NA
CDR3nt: TGTGCCAGCAGCTTGGGGCCCTCCAACCTTGCTCTTTTCTACGAGCAGTACTTC
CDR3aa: CASSLGPSNLALFYEQYF

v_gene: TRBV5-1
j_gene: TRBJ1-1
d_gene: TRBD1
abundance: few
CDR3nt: TGCGCCAGCAGCTTGCCCAAAAGCGGACAGGGCCGGGTGAACACTGAAGCTTTCTTT
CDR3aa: CASSLPKSGQGRVNTEAFF

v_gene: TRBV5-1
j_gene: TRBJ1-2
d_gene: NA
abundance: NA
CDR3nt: TGCGCCAGCAGCTTGGCCGGACGGATCGCTAACTATGGCTACACCTTC
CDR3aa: CASSLAGRIANYGYTF

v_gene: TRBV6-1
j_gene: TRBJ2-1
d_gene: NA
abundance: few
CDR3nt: TGTGCCAGCGGCAGGGACGCGTACTCCTACAATGAGCAGTTCTTC
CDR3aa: CASGRDAYSYNEQFF

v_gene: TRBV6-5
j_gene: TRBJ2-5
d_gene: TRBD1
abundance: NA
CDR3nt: TGTGCCAGCAGTTACTCGAACAGGGGCGGTCAAGAGACCCAGTACTTC
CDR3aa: CASSYSNRGGQETQYF

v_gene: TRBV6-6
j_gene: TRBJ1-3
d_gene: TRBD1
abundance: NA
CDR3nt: TGTGCCAGCAACTTGGACAGGACGGACACCATATATTTT
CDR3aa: CASNLDRTDTIYF

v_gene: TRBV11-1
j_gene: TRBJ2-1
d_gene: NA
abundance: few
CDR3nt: TGTGCCAGCAGCTTAAGTGGGTCCCTAGATGAGCAGTTCTTC
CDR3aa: CASSLSGSLDEQFF

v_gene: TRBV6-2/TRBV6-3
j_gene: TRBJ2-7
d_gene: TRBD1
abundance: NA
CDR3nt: TGTGCCAGCAGTTACTCGGACAGGGGGAGCTACGAGCAGTACTTC
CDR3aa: CASSYSDRGSYEQYF

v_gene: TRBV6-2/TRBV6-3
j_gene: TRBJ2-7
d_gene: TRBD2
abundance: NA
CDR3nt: TGTGCCAGCAGTATGGGACTACTTGGTTACGAGCAGAACTTC
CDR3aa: CASSMGLLGYEQNF

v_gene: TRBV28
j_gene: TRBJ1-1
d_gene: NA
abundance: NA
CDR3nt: TGTGCCAGCAGTTACCCTCTGGAGGGGTCGAACACTGAAGCTTTCTTT
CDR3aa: CASSYPLEGSNTEAFF